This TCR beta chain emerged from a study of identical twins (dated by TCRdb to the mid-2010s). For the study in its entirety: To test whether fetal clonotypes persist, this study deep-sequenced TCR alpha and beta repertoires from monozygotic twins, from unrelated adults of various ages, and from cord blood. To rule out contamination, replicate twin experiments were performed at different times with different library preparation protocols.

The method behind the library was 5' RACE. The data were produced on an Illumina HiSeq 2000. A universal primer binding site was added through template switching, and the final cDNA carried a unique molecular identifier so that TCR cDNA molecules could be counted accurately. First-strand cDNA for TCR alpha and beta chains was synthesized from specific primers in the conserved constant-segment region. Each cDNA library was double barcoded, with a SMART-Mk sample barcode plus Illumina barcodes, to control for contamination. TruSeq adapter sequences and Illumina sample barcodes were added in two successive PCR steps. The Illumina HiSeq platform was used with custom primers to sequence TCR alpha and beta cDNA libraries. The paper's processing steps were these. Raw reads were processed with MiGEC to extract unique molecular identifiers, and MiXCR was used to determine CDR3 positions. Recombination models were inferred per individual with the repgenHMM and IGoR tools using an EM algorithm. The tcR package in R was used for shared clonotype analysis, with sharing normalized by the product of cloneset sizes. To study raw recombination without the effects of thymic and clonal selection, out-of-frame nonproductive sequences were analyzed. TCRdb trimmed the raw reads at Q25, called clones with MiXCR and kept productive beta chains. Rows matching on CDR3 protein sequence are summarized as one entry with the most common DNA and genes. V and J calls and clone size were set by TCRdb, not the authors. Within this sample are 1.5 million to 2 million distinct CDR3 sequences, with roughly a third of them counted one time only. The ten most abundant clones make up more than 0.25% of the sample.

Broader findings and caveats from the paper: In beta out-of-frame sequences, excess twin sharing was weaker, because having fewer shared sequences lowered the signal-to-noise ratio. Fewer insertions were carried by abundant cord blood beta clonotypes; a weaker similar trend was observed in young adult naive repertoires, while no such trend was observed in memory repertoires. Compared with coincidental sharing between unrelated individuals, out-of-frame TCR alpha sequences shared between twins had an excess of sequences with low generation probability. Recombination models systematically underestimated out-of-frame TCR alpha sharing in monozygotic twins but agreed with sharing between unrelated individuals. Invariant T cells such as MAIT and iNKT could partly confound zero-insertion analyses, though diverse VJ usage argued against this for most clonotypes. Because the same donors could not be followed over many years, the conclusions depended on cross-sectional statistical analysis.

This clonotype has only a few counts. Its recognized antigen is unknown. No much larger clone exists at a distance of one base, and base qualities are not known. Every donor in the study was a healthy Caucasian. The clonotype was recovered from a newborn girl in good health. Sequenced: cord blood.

For the CDR3, the sequence is CASSWRTSNEQFF. Read as DNA, the sequence is TGTGCCAGCAGTTGGAGAACTAGCAATGAGCAGTTCTTC. The V and J genes are TRBV6-2 or TRBV6-3 and TRBJ2-1, with TRBD2 as a weak D call on 5 bases. In the germline V gene, CDR1 corresponds to MNHEY and CDR2 to SVGEGT. The CDR3 starts with the cysteine, ends with the phenylalanine, and has 13 residues. Left in the record is the CDR3 DNA by itself, 39 bases read in frame from the first base. At the junction V is shortened by 4 bases and J by 6 bases, with 10 bases in between.